These 10 T cell receptor beta chains originate from one sample sequenced in a study of cytomegalovirus exposure and HLA in healthy donors. Sequencing used immunoSEQ multiplex PCR; TCRdb keeps in-frame clones, though not all of them. The data hold 150,000 to 200,000 clones, with less than 95% observed a single time. The sequenced sample was PBMCs. These receptors all come from a young woman in good health and CMV-seropositive.

The chain carries TRBV5-4 and TRBJ2-5; 7 nucleotides match TRBD2. CDR3 length: 15 residues. V shed 3 bases, J shed 5 bases, and the junction held 10 bases outside the gene matches. From germline, CDR1 is SGHNT and CDR2 YYREEE (reference sequence). CDR3 coding DNA: TGTGCCAGCAGCTCCCAACTCGTGGGGGGGGAGACCCAGTACTTC. Protein product: CASSSQLVGGETQYF. Filled out from reference TRBV5-4 and TRBJ2-5, the complete variable domain reads ETGVTQSPTHLIKTRGQQVTLRCSSQSGHNTVSWYQQALGQGPQFIFQYYREEENGRGNFPPRFSGLQFPNYSSELNVNALELDDSALYLCASSSQLVGGETQYFGPGTRLLVL.

The count of this clone is one. The chain is built from TRBV18 and TRBJ1-2; D gene unclear. Trimming pared 2 bases from V and 4 bases from J, leaving 17 bases between. CDR1 KGHSH and CDR2 LQKENI come from the germline V gene. The CDR3 length is 16 residues. The CDR3 spells CASSPETANRGYGYTF. As DNA, the CDR3 is TGTGCCAGCTCACCAGAAACAGCCAACCGGGGCTATGGCTACACCTTC. The full variable domain, completed using reference TRBV18 and TRBJ1-2, is NAGVMQNPRHLVRRRGQEARLRCSPMKGHSHVYWYRQLPEEGLKFMVYLQKENIIDESGMPKERFSAEFPKEGPSILRIQQVVRGDSAAYFCASSPETANRGYGYTFGSGTRLTVV.

This chain links TRBV7-9 with TRBJ2-7, with TRBD2 as a possible D gene (5 bases). V lost 1 base and J lost 4, with 14 bases in between. This CDR3 spans 15 amino acids. CDR1 and CDR2 from the germline V gene are SEHNR and FQNEAQ (reference sequence). The CDR3 is CASSLEYPRDYEQYF. DNA of the CDR3: TGTGCCAGCAGCTTAGAGTATCCCCGGGATTACGAGCAGTACTTC. Looking up the rest from reference TRBV7-9 and TRBJ2-7 gives the full variable domain: DTGVSQNPRHKITKRGQNVTFRCDPISEHNRLYWYRQTLGQGPEFLTYFQNEAQLEKSRLLSDRFSAERPKGSFSTLEIQRTEQGDSAMYLCASSLEYPRDYEQYFGPGTRLTVT.

The table lists this clone with a few counts. J is TRBJ1-1 and V is TRBV2; D perhaps matches TRBD1 (6 bases). The V end lost 3 bases, the J end lost 5 bases, and 13 bases lay between the germline ends. CDR1 SNHLY and CDR2 FYNNEI come from the germline V gene. The CDR3 spans 14 residues. The CDR3: CASSELGGRTEAFF. In DNA form, the CDR3 reads TGTGCCAGCAGTGAGTTAGGGGGAAGGACTGAAGCTTTCTTT.

This chain joins TRBV5-4 and TRBJ1-1; unclear D gene. The CDR3 covers 14 residues. V shed 5 bases and J shed 0 bases, with 11 bases lying between them. The V gene's germline CDR1 is SGHNT and CDR2 YYREEE (reference sequence). CDR3 amino acids: CASREGGVNTEAFF. CDR3 in DNA: TGTGCCAGCAGGGAGGGAGGAGTGAACACTGAAGCTTTCTTT.

The V call is TRBV4-1, the J call TRBJ2-7; a possible D gene is TRBD1 (5 bases). The germline V gene encodes CDR1 MGHRA and CDR2 YSYEKL. The length of the CDR3 is 15 residues. V was shortened by 5 bases and J by 2 bases, with 16 bases between the two germline ends. The CDR3 DNA reads as TGCGCCAGCAGCTTAGATTTAGGGGCGACCTACGAGCAGTACTTC. Translation gives CASSLDLGATYEQYF.

The V gene is TRBV29-1, the J gene TRBJ2-7; 7 nucleotides align to TRBD1. The V gene end was trimmed by 6 bases and the J gene end by 0 bases; junction bases not matched to a gene: 8. Germline loops: CDR1 SQVTM, CDR2 ANQGSEA. CDR3 length: 14 residues. CDR3 residues: CSVNRQGSSYEQYF. The DNA of the CDR3 is TGCAGCGTCAACAGACAGGGCAGCTCCTACGAGCAGTACTTC.

This sequence joins TRBV4-1 and TRBJ1-2, with 8 bases lining up with TRBD1. This CDR3 is 13 amino acids long. CDR1 and CDR2 from the germline V gene are MGHRA and YSYEKL. V was pared by 4 bases and J by 8 bases, with 6 bases of the junction left unmatched. The CDR3 DNA reads as TGCGCCAGCAGCCCCTCGACAGGGGTCGGCTACACCTTC. Translation: CASSPSTGVGYTF.

The chain carries TRBV6-1 and TRBJ1-2; D call uncertain. CDR1 is MNHNS and CDR2 is SASEGT in the germline V gene. V lost 5 bases and J lost 0, with 7 bases in between. The CDR3 loop spans 13 amino acids. The CDR3 region has the DNA TGTGCCAGCAGTTTCGGGGCTAACTATGGCTACACCTTC. Protein product: CASSFGANYGYTF.

The gene calls are TRBV5-4 and TRBJ2-5, with 11 bases matching TRBD2. V dropped 3 bases and J dropped 1; count of bases not matched to a gene: 8. In germline, CDR1 is SGHNT, CDR2 YYREEE (reference sequence). The CDR3 has 17 residues. DNA of the CDR3: TGTGCCAGCAGCTGGAGACTAGCGGGACGGCTCCAAGAGACCCAGTACTTC. Amino acids: CASSWRLAGRLQETQYF.